These 30 T cell receptor beta chains were all obtained from the same sample, sequenced in a study of shared clonotypes between healthy human individuals. Repertoires were generated with immunoSEQ multiplex PCR, while TCRdb's copy carries only in-frame clones and drops some. The sample records around 1 million clones, more than 75% being singletons. The sequenced material came from memory CD4+ T cells sorted from blood. Subset reported: CD45RA-negative fraction. These receptors all stem from a man between 18 and 35 years old in good health.

V is TRBV5-6 and J is TRBJ1-4; the D is unclear. Per germline, CDR1 SGHDT and CDR2 YYEEEE. V was clipped by 0 bases and J by 6 bases, with 9 bases between them. The CDR3 totals 14 residues. The CDR3 reads CASSLAGFYEKLFF. Here the CDR3 DNA reads TGTGCCAGCAGCTTGGCCGGCTTCTATGAAAAACTGTTTTTT. Full variable domain (missing parts from reference TRBV5-6 and TRBJ1-4): DAGVTQSPTHLIKTRGQQVTLRCSPKSGHDTVSWYQQALGQGPQFIFQYYEEEERQRGNFPDRFSGHQFPNYSSELNVNALLLGDSALYLCASSLAGFYEKLFFGSGTQLSVL.

Concerning this clone: Other DNA sequences in this sample translate to the same CDR3. V is TRBV18 and J is TRBJ1-1, with D unresolved. Germline CDR1 reads KGHSH; CDR2 reads LQKENI. The V end was cut by 6 bases, the J end by 1 base, with 9 bases between. CDR3 size: 13 residues. The CDR3 DNA reads TGTGCCAGCTCCCCGCAACAGAACACTGAAGCTTTCTTT. As protein: CASSPQQNTEAFF.

V gene TRBV11-2 combines with J gene TRBJ2-2, with 9 bases that match TRBD2. The germline CDR1 and CDR2 sequences are SGHAT and FQNNGV. The V segment lost 5 bases and the J segment 2 bases; nucleotides outside the gene matches: 9. The CDR3 covers 17 residues. CDR3 nucleotides: TGTGCCAGCAGCCGCCGGCTAGCGGGGACCAACACCGGGGAGCTGTTTTTT. It is translated as CASSRRLAGTNTGELFF.

This rearrangement joins TRBV2 to TRBJ2-7; D is unclear. The ends were cut back, 6 bases at V and 6 bases at J, with 24 bases in the middle. The CDR3 loop spans 16 amino acids. Germline CDR1 SNHLY, CDR2 FYNNEI. Here the CDR3 DNA reads TGTGCCAGCAGCGGGTCGGGCGGCCCACTGAGTAGCGAGCAGTACTTC. It codes for CASSGSGGPLSSEQYF. Full variable domain (missing parts from reference TRBV2 and TRBJ2-7): EPEVTQTPSHQVTQMGQEVILRCVPISNHLYFYWYRQILGQKVEFLVSFYNNEISEKSEIFDDQFSVERPDGSNFTLKIRSTKLEDSAMYFCASSGSGGPLSSEQYFGPGTRLTVT.

The chain is built from TRBV7-6 and TRBJ2-2; TRBD1 agrees at 11 bases. The germline CDR1 and CDR2 sequences are SGHVS and FNYEAQ. The CDR3 spans 16 residues. The trim removed 6 bases at V and 7 bases at J, leaving 10 bases unmatched. Here the CDR3 reads CASSPGTGGRDGELFF. CDR3 DNA sequence: TGTGCCAGCAGTCCCGGGACAGGGGGTCGGGACGGGGAGCTGTTTTTT.

V gene TRBV25-1 combines with J gene TRBJ1-2; tentatively, D is TRBD1 (5 bases). Between the trimmed V and J ends, which lost 4 bases and 4 bases, there was a span of 16 bases. CDR3 length equals 15 residues. In germline, CDR1 is MGHDK, CDR2 SYGVNS. The CDR3 DNA sequence: TGTGCCAGCAGTGGACAGCCCGCCGGGCGCTATGGCTACACCTTC. Translated, it gives CASSGQPAGRYGYTF.

In DNA, the CDR3 is TGCGCCAGCAGTGACCCCCCGGGGAGAACGAACACCGGGGAGCTGTTTTTT. Translating gives CASSDPPGRTNTGELFF. This chain links TRBV10-1 with TRBJ2-2; D is perhaps TRBD2 (5 bases). There are 17 residues in the CDR3. Looked up from germline, CDR1 is WNHNN and CDR2 is SYGVQD (reference sequence). The V end was cut by 3 bases, the J end by 0 bases, with 14 bases between.

This chain joins TRBV30 and TRBJ2-4; 8 bases are shared with TRBD2. The length of the CDR3 is 14 residues. With 3 bases clipped from V and 8 bases from J, the junction kept 9 bases outside the gene matches. The germline V gene has CDR1 GTSNPN and CDR2 SVGIG (reference sequence). The CDR3 bases are TGTGCCTGGAGGTCGGGGGGGCGTCAAGACATTCAGTACTTC. This gives the protein CAWRSGGRQDIQYF.

This chain joins TRBV11-2 and TRBJ2-3; D is undetermined. Per germline, CDR1 SGHAT and CDR2 FQNNGV. This CDR3 comprises 15 residues. The germline V and J ends were trimmed by 0 bases and 8 bases, with 15 bases remaining between them. The CDR3 coding sequence is TGTGCCAGCAGCTTAGATAGGGTTTCATGGGGTACGCAGTATTTT. Amino acid sequence: CASSLDRVSWGTQYF.

This sequence joins TRBV5-4 and TRBJ2-3, with a tentative D call TRBD2 (5 bases). V lost 4 bases to trimming and J lost 6 bases, with 18 bases between them. The germline gives CDR1 SGHNT, CDR2 YYREEE (reference sequence). This CDR3 comprises 15 residues. CDR3 nucleotides: TGTGCCAGCAGCCCCTTGGAGCGGTCCTTGGATACGCAGTATTTT. Protein sequence: CASSPLERSLDTQYF.

V is TRBV5-6 and J is TRBJ1-6; D is unresolved. V was trimmed by 7 bases and J by 0 bases, leaving 14 bases between them. The V gene's germline CDR1 is SGHDT and CDR2 YYEEEE. There are 16 residues in the CDR3. Written as DNA, the CDR3 is TGTGCCAGCCGCAGTGGCGGGTTCTCCTATAATTCACCCCTCCACTTT. It specifies CASRSGGFSYNSPLHF.

The chain couples TRBV4-1 to TRBJ2-3, with D perhaps matching TRBD2 (6 bases). The germline gives CDR1 MGHRA, CDR2 YSYEKL. The length of the CDR3 is 16 residues. V lost 1 base to trimming and J lost 1 base, with 12 bases between them. CDR3 residues: CASSQVGGGRTDTQYF. CDR3 DNA: TGCGCCAGCAGCCAAGTTGGGGGAGGCCGCACAGATACGCAGTATTTT.

Comments on this clone: Within the sample, other DNA sequences also encode this same CDR3. This chain connects TRBV30 to TRBJ2-5; 7 nucleotides line up with TRBD1. After removal of 2 bases from V and 1 base from J, the junction contained 1 base not matched to a gene. The CDR3 is 13 amino acids. Per the germline V gene, CDR1 is GTSNPN and CDR2 is SVGIG (reference sequence). CDR3 sequence reads: CAWSRDSQETQYF. The CDR3 nucleotides are TGTGCCTGGAGTAGGGACAGCCAAGAGACCCAGTACTTC.

This sequence joins TRBV29-1 and TRBJ1-2; D perhaps matches TRBD1 (6 bases). The germline CDR1 and CDR2 sequences are SQVTM and ANQGSEA. The CDR3 totals 13 residues. V lost 1 base and J lost 7, with 13 bases in between. CDR3 nucleotides: TGCAGCGTTGAAGGGCAGGGGCTTGGTGGCTACACCTTC. It codes for CSVEGQGLGGYTF.

The rearrangement uses TRBV2 and TRBJ1-1; 10 bases line up with TRBD1. CDR3 length equals 17 residues. CDR1 and CDR2 from the germline V gene are SNHLY and FYNNEI. The J segment lost 1 base and the V segment lost 6 bases, leaving 11 bases of the junction unmatched. In nucleotides, the CDR3 is TGTGCCAGCAGCTCCGGACAGGGGGTCTTTCGGAACACTGAAGCTTTCTTT. It encodes CASSSGQGVFRNTEAFF. The full variable domain, with the rest looked up from reference TRBV2 and TRBJ1-1, is EPEVTQTPSHQVTQMGQEVILRCVPISNHLYFYWYRQILGQKVEFLVSFYNNEISEKSEIFDDQFSVERPDGSNFTLKIRSTKLEDSAMYFCASSSGQGVFRNTEAFFGQGTRLTVV.

The sample holds a few counts of this clone. The V call is TRBV5-6, the J call TRBJ2-7; D is tentatively TRBD1 or TRBD2 (6 bases each). The germline gives CDR1 SGHDT, CDR2 YYEEEE. The length of the CDR3 is 17 residues. V dropped 2 bases and J dropped 3 bases, with 21 bases sitting between them. The CDR3 loop is CASSLWGALLPGYEQYF. The CDR3 DNA is TGTGCCAGCAGCTTATGGGGGGCCCTACTTCCAGGCTACGAGCAGTACTTC.

This rearrangement joins TRBV18 to TRBJ2-7; 8 bases map to TRBD1. Trimming cost V 0 bases and J 3 bases; bases outside gene matches: 7. The CDR3 has 16 amino acids. Germline CDR1 is KGHSH and CDR2 is LQKENI. The CDR3 protein is CASSPPRAGGDYEQYF. The CDR3 region has the DNA TGTGCCAGCTCACCACCGAGGGCAGGGGGCGACTACGAGCAGTACTTC.

J is TRBJ2-1 and V is TRBV5-1; TRBD2 matches 16 bases. The CDR3 has 16 residues. V dropped 4 bases and J dropped 9; count of bases not matched to a gene: 7. Germline lookup yields CDR1 SGHRS and CDR2 YFSETQ. The CDR3 is CASSPGLAGGWSEQFF. In DNA, the CDR3 is TGCGCCAGCAGCCCGGGACTAGCGGGGGGGTGGAGTGAGCAGTTCTTC.

The V and J genes are TRBV28 and TRBJ1-1, with a tentative D call TRBD1 (5 bases). The CDR3 covers 13 residues. The germline V gene has CDR1 MDHEN and CDR2 SYDVKM. V dropped 6 bases and J dropped 3 bases, with 11 bases sitting between them. CDR3 DNA: TGTGCCAGCAGGGACAACGGATACACTGAAGCTTTCTTT. Protein sequence: CASRDNGYTEAFF.

Comments on this clone: The junction does not match germline at one end; this may be a read error. The chain is built from TRBV19 and TRBJ2-2; TRBD2 matches 10 bases. Per the germline V gene, CDR1 is LNHDA and CDR2 is SQIVND (reference sequence). CDR3 length: 18 residues. DNA of the CDR3: TGTGCCACTAGTCCAAGCGGGAGGGGCCCCAGGAACACCGGGGAGCTGTTTTTT. Protein sequence: CATSPSGRGPRNTGELFF.

The gene calls are TRBV6-5 and TRBJ2-7; D not certain. Germline assignment: CDR1 MNHEY and CDR2 SVGAGI. Trimming stripped 6 bases from V and 0 bases from J, with 12 bases between. The CDR3 has 14 amino acids. CDR3 loop: CASRVDVSSYEQYF. CDR3 nucleotides: TGTGCCAGCAGGGTAGACGTGAGCTCCTACGAGCAGTACTTC.

Remarks on this clone: Other DNA sequences in the same sample also yield this CDR3. CDR3 sequence (DNA): TGTGCCAGCAGTTACTACAGGGACAGCGAGCAGTACTTC. It codes for CASSYYRDSEQYF. The genes are TRBV6-5 and TRBJ2-7, with 7 positions matching TRBD1. Germline CDR1 MNHEY, CDR2 SVGAGI. V was clipped by 1 base and J by 6 bases; unmatched bases: 3. This CDR3 spans 13 amino acids.

J is TRBJ1-1 and V is TRBV18; no firm D call. Germline V lookup: CDR1 KGHSH, CDR2 LQKENI. The CDR3 is 14 amino acids. The germline V and J ends were trimmed by 6 bases and 0 bases, with 11 bases remaining between them. The CDR3 DNA sequence: TGTGCCAGCTCGAACAACGGGGTGAACACTGAAGCTTTCTTT. Its protein product is CASSNNGVNTEAFF. The whole variable domain, remainder taken from reference TRBV18 and TRBJ1-1, is NAGVMQNPRHLVRRRGQEARLRCSPMKGHSHVYWYRQLPEEGLKFMVYLQKENIIDESGMPKERFSAEFPKEGPSILRIQQVVRGDSAAYFCASSNNGVNTEAFFGQGTRLTVV.

This rearrangement joins TRBV13 to TRBJ2-3; D remains ambiguous. V was cut by 5 bases and J by 0 bases, with 18 bases left in between. This CDR3 contains 17 residues. Germline V CDR1 and CDR2: PRHDT, FYEKMQ (reference sequence). The DNA for the CDR3 is TGTGCCAGCAGCCAGAGCATGAGGATCCCAAGCACAGATACGCAGTATTTT. Its translation: CASSQSMRIPSTDTQYF.

The J gene is TRBJ1-1, the V gene TRBV6-6; no clear D. Germline V CDR1 and CDR2: MNHNY, SVGAGI (reference sequence). V was pared by 1 base and J by 8 bases, with 8 bases between. The CDR3 extends over 12 amino acids. CDR3: CASSYFTEEAFF. DNA of the CDR3: TGTGCCAGCAGTTACTTTACAGAAGAAGCTTTCTTT.

The CDR3 loop is CASSLKAGGLETQYF. The CDR3 DNA sequence: TGTGCCAGCAGCTTGAAAGCGGGGGGTCTAGAGACCCAGTACTTC. This sequence joins TRBV11-2 and TRBJ2-5; 9 bases align to TRBD2. Germline loops: CDR1 SGHAT, CDR2 FQNNGV. The CDR3 is 15 amino acids. The V gene end was trimmed by 3 bases and the J gene end by 4 bases; junction bases not matched to a gene: 6.

The V gene is TRBV29-1, the J gene TRBJ2-7; D gene ambiguous. The V end was cut by 1 base, the J end by 3 bases, with 22 bases between. Germline V gene data show CDR1 as SQVTM and CDR2 as ANQGSEA. The CDR3 consists of 17 residues. Here the CDR3 DNA reads TGCAGCGTTGAAGTTTGGGAACGTGGTGGGAACCTCTACGAGCAGTACTTC. Protein product: CSVEVWERGGNLYEQYF.

The chain employs TRBV7-2 and TRBJ2-1; 9 bases are shared with TRBD2. The CDR3 runs 15 residues. Germline CDR1 reads SGHTA; CDR2 reads FQGNSA. The V segment lost 4 bases and the J segment 8 bases; nucleotides outside the gene matches: 9. In DNA, the CDR3 is TGTGCCAGCAGCTCTCCCGGGACTAGCCCGTATGAGCAGTTCTTC. The encoded protein is CASSSPGTSPYEQFF.

The chain combines TRBV15 with TRBJ1-1; D is possibly TRBD1 (6 bases). CDR1 LNHNV and CDR2 YYDKDF come from the germline V gene (reference sequence). The length of the CDR3 is 19 residues. V was pared by 6 bases and J by 0 bases, with 26 bases between. CDR3 loop: CATRDPVGAQRPMNTEAFF. DNA for the CDR3: TGTGCCACCAGGGATCCTGTGGGGGCCCAACGACCCATGAACACTGAAGCTTTCTTT.

Remarks on this clone: Other DNA sequences in the same sample also yield this CDR3. This sequence joins TRBV18 and TRBJ2-7; tentatively, D is TRBD1 or TRBD2 (7 bases each). The CDR3 covers 14 residues. V lost 6 bases and J lost 0, with 12 bases in between. In germline, CDR1 is KGHSH, CDR2 LQKENI. CDR3 DNA sequence: TGTGCCAGCTCCCCAGGGGGGGGCTCCTACGAGCAGTACTTC. This gives the protein CASSPGGGSYEQYF.